Listed here is a single T cell receptor (beta chain). Assay used: immunoSEQ multiplex PCR; TCRdb lists only in-frame clones, some missing. The sample yields 25,000 to 30,000 clones, about nine tenths seen once. This entry belongs to a study of T cell changes during pregnancy in multiple sclerosis. The sequencing here drew on CD4+ T cells from peripheral blood mononuclear cells, taken in the first trimester of pregnancy. This receptor was identified in a female donor in good health, enrolled as a control in a pregnancy study.

The CDR3, as DNA: TGTGCCAGCTCGCAACCGGGACAGGGGCCCCTATACGAGCAGTACTTC. This gives the protein CASSQPGQGPLYEQYF. The V gene is TRBV19, the J gene TRBJ2-7; 10 bases agree with TRBD1. CDR3 length: 16 amino acids. Trimming at V came to 9 bases and at J to 4 bases, leaving 15 bases not matched to a gene. Germline lookup yields CDR1 LNHDA and CDR2 SQIVND (reference sequence).